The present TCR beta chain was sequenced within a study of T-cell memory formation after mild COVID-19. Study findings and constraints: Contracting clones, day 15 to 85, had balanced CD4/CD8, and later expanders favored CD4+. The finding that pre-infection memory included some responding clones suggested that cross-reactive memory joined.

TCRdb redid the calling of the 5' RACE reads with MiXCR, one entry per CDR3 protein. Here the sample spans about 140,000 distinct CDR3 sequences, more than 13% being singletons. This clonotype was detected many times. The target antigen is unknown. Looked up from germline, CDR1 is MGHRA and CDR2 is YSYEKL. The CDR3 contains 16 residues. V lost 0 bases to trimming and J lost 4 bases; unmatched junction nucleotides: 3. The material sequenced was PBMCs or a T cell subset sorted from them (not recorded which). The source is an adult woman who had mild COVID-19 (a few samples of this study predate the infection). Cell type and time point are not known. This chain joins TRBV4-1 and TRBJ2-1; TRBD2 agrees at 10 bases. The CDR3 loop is CASSQDMTSGYNEQFF. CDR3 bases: TGCGCCAGCAGCCAAGACATGACTAGCGGGTACAATGAGCAGTTCTTC.